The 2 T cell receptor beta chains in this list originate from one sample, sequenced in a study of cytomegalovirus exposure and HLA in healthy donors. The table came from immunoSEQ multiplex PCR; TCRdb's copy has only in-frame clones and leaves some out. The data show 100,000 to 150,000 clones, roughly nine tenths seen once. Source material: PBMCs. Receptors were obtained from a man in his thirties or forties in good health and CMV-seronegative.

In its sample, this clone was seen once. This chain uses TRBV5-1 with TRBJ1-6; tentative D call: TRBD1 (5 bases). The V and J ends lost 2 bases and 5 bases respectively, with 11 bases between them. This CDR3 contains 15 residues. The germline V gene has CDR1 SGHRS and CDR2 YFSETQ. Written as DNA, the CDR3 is TGCGCCAGCAGCTTCCAGGGTAGGAATAATTCACCCCTCCACTTT. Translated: CASSFQGRNNSPLHF. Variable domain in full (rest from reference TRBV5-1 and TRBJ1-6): KAGVTQTPRYLIKTRGQQVTLSCSPISGHRSVSWYQQTPGQGLQFLFEYFSETQRNKGNFPGRFSGRQFSNSRSEMNVSTLELGDSALYLCASSFQGRNNSPLHFGNGTRLTVT.

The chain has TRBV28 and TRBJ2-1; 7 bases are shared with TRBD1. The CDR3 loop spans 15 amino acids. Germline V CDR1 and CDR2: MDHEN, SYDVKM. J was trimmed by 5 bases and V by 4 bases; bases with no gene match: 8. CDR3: CASSSPGTANNEQFF. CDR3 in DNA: TGTGCCAGCAGTTCCCCCGGGACAGCCAACAATGAGCAGTTCTTC.